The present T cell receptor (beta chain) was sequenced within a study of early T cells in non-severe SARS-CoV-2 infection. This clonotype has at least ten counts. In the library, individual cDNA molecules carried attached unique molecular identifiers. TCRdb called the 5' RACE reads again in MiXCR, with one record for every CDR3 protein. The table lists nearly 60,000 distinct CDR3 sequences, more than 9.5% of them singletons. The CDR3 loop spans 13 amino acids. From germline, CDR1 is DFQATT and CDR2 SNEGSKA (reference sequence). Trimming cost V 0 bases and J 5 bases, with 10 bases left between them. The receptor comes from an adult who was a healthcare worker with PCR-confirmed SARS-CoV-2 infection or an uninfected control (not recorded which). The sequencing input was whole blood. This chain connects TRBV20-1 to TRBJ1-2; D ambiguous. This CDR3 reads CSAREQLLYGYTF. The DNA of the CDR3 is TGCAGTGCTAGAGAGCAGCTACTTTATGGCTACACCTTC.